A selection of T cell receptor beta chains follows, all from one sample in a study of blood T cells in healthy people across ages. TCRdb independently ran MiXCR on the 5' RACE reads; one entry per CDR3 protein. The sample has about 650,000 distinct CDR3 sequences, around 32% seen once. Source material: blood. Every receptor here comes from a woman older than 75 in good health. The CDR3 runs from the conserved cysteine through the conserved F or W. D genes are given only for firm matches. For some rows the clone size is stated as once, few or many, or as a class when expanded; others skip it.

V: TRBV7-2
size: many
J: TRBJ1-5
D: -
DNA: TGTGCCAGCAGCTACAGGGCCAACCAGCCCCAGCATTTT
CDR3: CASSYRANQPQHF

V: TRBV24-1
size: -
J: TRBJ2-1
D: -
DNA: TGTGCCACCCAACGAGACCGCTACAATGAGCAGTTCTTC
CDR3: CATQRDRYNEQFF

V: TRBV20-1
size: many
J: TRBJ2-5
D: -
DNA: TGCAGTGCTACCCCAAGTCAGAGGGGAGAGACCCAGTACTTC
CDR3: CSATPSQRGETQYF

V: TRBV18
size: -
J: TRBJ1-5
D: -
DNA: TGTGCCGGCTCACCACAGGAGGGGGATCAGCCCCAGCATTTT
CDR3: CAGSPQEGDQPQHF

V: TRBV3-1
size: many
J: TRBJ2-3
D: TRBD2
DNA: TGTGCCAGCAGCCTTAGCGGGGGGGCTAGAGATACGCAGTATTTT
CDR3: CASSLSGGARDTQYF

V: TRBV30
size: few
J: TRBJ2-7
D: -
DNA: TGTGCCGGCTCCGGAAATTACTACGAGCAGTACTTC
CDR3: CAGSGNYYEQYF

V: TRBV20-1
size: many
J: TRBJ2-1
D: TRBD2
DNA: TGCAGTGCTAGAGATCGGGCGGGTAGCGGGAATGAGCAGTTCTTC
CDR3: CSARDRAGSGNEQFF

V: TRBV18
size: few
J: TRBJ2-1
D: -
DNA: TGTGCCAGCTCACCACCGAAGCAACCGGAGCAGTTCTTC
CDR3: CASSPPKQPEQFF

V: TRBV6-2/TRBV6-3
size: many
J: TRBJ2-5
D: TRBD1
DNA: TGTGCCAGCAGCCCGACACAGGGGGCACGAGAGACCCAGTACTTC
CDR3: CASSPTQGARETQYF

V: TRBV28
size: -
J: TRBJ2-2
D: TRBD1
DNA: TGTGCCAGCAGCCAACAGGGGATGGGCGGGGAGCTGTTTTTT
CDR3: CASSQQGMGGELFF

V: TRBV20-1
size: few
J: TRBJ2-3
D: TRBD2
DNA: TGCAGTGCTAGGATGGGACTAGCGCTTACGTTGGGCACAGATACGCAGTATTTT
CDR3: CSARMGLALTLGTDTQYF

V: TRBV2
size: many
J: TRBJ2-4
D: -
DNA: TGTGCCGGGAGCCTTTGGGGGAACATTCAGTACTTC
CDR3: CAGSLWGNIQYF

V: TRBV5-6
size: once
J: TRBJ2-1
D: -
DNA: TGTGCCAGCAGCTTGAGCTTCCTCCCCTACAATGAGCAGTTCTTC
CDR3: CASSLSFLPYNEQFF

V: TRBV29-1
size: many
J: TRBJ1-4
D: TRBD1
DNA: TGCAGCGTTGTTTACCAGGGGGCGAATGAAAAACTGTTTTTT
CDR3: CSVVYQGANEKLFF

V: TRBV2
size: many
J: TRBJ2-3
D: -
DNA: TGTGCCAGCACGGCGGGGCTTCTCACAGATACGCAGTATTTT
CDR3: CASTAGLLTDTQYF

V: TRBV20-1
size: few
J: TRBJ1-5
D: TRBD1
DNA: TGCAGTGCTGCGGTCCCGGGACAGGTTCAGCCCCAGCATTTT
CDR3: CSAAVPGQVQPQHF

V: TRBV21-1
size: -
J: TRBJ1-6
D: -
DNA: TGTGCCAGCAGCAAACCCGAGTCACACCCCCACTTT
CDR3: CASSKPESHPHF

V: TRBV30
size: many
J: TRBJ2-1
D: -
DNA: TGTGCCTGGAGTGTAGAGGCCCCCAGGGGCCTTAGATACAATGAGCAGTTCTTC
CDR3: CAWSVEAPRGLRYNEQFF

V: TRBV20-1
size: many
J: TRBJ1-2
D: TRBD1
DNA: TGCAGTGCCCCCCGGACAGGGGGAACGGCTGGCTACACCTTC
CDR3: CSAPRTGGTAGYTF

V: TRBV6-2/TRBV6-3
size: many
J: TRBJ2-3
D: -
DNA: TGTGCCAGCAGTTACTCGGCTGGGGATTTGGATACGCAGTATTTT
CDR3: CASSYSAGDLDTQYF

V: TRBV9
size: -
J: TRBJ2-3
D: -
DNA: TGTGCCAGCAGCGTGGGGGGACTCACTCGTACGCAGTATTTT
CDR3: CASSVGGLTRTQYF

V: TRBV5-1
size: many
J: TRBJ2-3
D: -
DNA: TGCGCCAGCAGCTTGGGACCCTTTAACACAGATACGCAGTATTTT
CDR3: CASSLGPFNTDTQYF

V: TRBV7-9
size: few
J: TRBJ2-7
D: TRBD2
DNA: TGTGCCAGCAGCTTGGTTAGCGGGACCTACGAGCAGTACTTC
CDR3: CASSLVSGTYEQYF

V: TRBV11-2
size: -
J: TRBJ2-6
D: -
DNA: TGTGCCAGCAGCTTAGAGGGTACCTACTCTGGGGCCAACGTCCTGACTTTC
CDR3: CASSLEGTYSGANVLTF

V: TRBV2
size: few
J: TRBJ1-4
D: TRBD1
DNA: TGTGCCAGCAGACCCGGACAGGGACCTAATGAAAAACTGTTTTTT
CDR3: CASRPGQGPNEKLFF

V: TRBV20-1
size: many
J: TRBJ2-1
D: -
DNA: TGCAGTGCCCTGGGGGGGCGGCCCTACAATGAGCAGTTCTTC
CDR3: CSALGGRPYNEQFF

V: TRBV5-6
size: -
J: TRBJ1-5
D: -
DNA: TGTGCCAGCAGCTTAGGTCTTGGGGACGGGAATCAGCCCCAGCATTTT
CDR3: CASSLGLGDGNQPQHF

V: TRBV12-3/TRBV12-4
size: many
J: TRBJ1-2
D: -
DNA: TGTGCCAGCAGTTTCAGGGCATCCGTCTATGGCTACACCTTC
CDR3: CASSFRASVYGYTF

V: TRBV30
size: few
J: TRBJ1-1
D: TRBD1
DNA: TGTGCCTGGAAGAGGGGGCAGAACACTGAAGCTTTCTTT
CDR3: CAWKRGQNTEAFF

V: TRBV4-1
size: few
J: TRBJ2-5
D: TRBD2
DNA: TGCGCCAGCAGCCAAGCAGAGCGGGGTTGGGAGACCCAGTACTTC
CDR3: CASSQAERGWETQYF

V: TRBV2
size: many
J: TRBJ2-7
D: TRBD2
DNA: TGTGCCAGCAACCCACTAGCGGGCTTCTCCTACGAGCAGTACTTC
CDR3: CASNPLAGFSYEQYF

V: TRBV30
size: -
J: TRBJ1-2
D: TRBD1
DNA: TGTGCCAACCAGGGACAGGGGGTTTATGGCTACACCTTC
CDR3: CANQGQGVYGYTF

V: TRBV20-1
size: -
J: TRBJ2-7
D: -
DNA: TGCAGTGCTGGAGAGCGTAGGGGGAGGGATCCTCAAGAGCCCCAGTACTTC
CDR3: CSAGERRGRDPQEPQYF

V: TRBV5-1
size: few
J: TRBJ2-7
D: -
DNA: TGCGCCAGCAGCTTGGGCACAACCTCCTACGAGCAGTACTTC
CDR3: CASSLGTTSYEQYF

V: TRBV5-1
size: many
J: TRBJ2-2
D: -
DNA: TGCGCCAGCAACTCCCCAGGGAGAACCGGGGAGCTGTTTTTT
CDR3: CASNSPGRTGELFF

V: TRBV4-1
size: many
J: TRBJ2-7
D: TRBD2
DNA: TGCGCCAGCAGCCAAGACGCCGGGAGGCCCTACGAGCAGTACTTC
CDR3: CASSQDAGRPYEQYF

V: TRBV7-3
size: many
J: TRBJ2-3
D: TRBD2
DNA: TGTGCCAGCAGCTTAATGGGCGGGCTAGCGGGGGGCACAGATACGCAGTATTTT
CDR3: CASSLMGGLAGGTDTQYF

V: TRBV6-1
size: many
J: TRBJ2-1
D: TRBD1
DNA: TGTGCCAGCAGTGGGCTACAGGGGGCCAATGAGCAGTTCTTC
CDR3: CASSGLQGANEQFF

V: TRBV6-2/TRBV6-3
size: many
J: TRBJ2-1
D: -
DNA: TGTGCCAGCAGTTTTCAGGGGCATGGGGGTGAGCAGTTCTTC
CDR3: CASSFQGHGGEQFF

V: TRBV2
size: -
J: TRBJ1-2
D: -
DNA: TGTGCCACCTCCCACGTGACAGGTTTAAACTATGGCTACACCTTC
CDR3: CATSHVTGLNYGYTF

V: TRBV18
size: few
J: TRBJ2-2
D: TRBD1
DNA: TGTGCCAGCTCAACGATTGGGACAGGGCGGACCGGGGAGCTGTTTTTT
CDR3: CASSTIGTGRTGELFF

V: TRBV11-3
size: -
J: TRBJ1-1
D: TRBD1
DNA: TGTGCCAGCAGCCCTGACAGGGTTGGGGACACTGAAGCTTTCTTT
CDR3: CASSPDRVGDTEAFF

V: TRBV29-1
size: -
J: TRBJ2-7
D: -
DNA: TGCAGCGTTGATACGGGGGGCAACGAGCAGTACTTC
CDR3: CSVDTGGNEQYF

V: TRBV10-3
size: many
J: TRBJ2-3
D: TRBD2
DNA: TGTGCCATCAGTGAGTCCACTAGCGGGGGTCTACTAGATACGCAGTATTTT
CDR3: CAISESTSGGLLDTQYF

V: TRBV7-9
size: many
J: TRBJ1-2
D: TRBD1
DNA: TGTGCCAGCAGCTTAGACAGGGGGCATAATGGCTACACCTTC
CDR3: CASSLDRGHNGYTF

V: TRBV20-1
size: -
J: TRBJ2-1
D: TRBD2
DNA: TGCAGTGCTCTAGGCAAATCGAGCGGGGGGGCGTGGGGTGAGCAGTTCTTC
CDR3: CSALGKSSGGAWGEQFF

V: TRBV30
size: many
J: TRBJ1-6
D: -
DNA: TGTGCCTGGAGCTCAGGGATCGCTTCACCCCTCCACTTT
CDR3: CAWSSGIASPLHF